Below are 30 T cell receptor beta chains sequenced from a single sample in a study of CD8+CD57+ T cells in acquired aplastic anemia. CDR3 and TCR beta VDJ profiling relied on a genomic DNA template. Using its own MiXCR run on the reads, TCRdb lists one record per CDR3 protein. The table has 160,000 or so distinct CDR3 sequences, around 50% seen once; the top ten hold about 2.8%. Patients picked for sequencing had shown CD8+CD57+ cell expansion detected by flow cytometry. Sequenced: sorted CD4+, CD8+, or CD8+CD57+ T cells (not recorded which) from PBMCs. These receptors all stem from a human donor with aplastic anemia.

The chain recombines TRBV15 with TRBJ2-1, with unresolved D. The ends were cut back, 0 bases at V and 6 bases at J, with 12 bases in the middle. This CDR3 has 15 amino acids. CDR1 is LNHNV, CDR2 YYDKDF, per germline (reference sequence). The CDR3 protein is CATSRDLGISNEQFF. The CDR3, as DNA: TGTGCCACCAGCAGAGATTTGGGTATTAGCAATGAGCAGTTCTTC.

This clonotype was counted ten times or more. The V and J genes are TRBV19 and TRBJ1-3; no clear D gene. Trimming pared 3 bases from V and 0 bases from J, leaving 9 bases between. This CDR3 region has 15 residues. Germline CDR1 reads LNHDA; CDR2 reads SQIVND (reference sequence). The chain's CDR3 is CASSISSDSGNTIYF. The CDR3 DNA reads TGTGCCAGTAGTATTAGCAGCGACTCTGGAAACACCATATATTTT.

The V and J genes are TRBV20-1 and TRBJ2-7; D is unclear. V dropped 3 bases and J dropped 0 bases, with 6 bases sitting between them. The length of the CDR3 is 12 residues. Per the germline V gene, CDR1 is DFQATT and CDR2 is SNEGSKA (reference sequence). CDR3 amino acids: CSASTASYEQYF. CDR3 sequence (DNA): TGCAGTGCTAGCACAGCCTCCTACGAGCAGTACTTC.

In this sample, this clonotype turned up once. The chain uses TRBV19 and TRBJ1-6; D is uncertain. Trimming cost V 5 bases and J 9 bases, with 20 bases left between them. Germline CDR1 is LNHDA and CDR2 is SQIVND (reference sequence). The CDR3 totals 16 residues. CDR3: CASSSPAGSVGSPLHF. Written as DNA, the CDR3 is TGTGCCAGTAGTTCGCCCGCGGGGTCGGTTGGTTCACCCCTCCACTTT.

This clonotype was counted at least ten times. The chain links TRBV30 to TRBJ1-6; a weak D match, TRBD1 (6 bases). This CDR3 is 15 amino acids long. CDR1 GTSNPN and CDR2 SVGIG come from the germline V gene (reference sequence). The V gene lost 2 bases and the J gene lost 6 bases, with 14 bases spanning the gap. The CDR3: CAWSTTGHSNSPLHF. The CDR3 DNA reads as TGTGCCTGGAGTACCACGGGACACAGTAATTCACCCCTCCACTTT.

This clonotype was seen repeatedly, ten times or more. The chain carries TRBV7-8 and TRBJ1-3; unclear D gene. The V gene's germline CDR1 is SGHVS and CDR2 FQNEAQ. V dropped 0 bases and J dropped 0 bases, with 12 bases sitting between them. The CDR3 loop spans 17 amino acids. The CDR3 DNA reads as TGTGCCAGCAGCTTAGCACAGACCGCGGGCTCTGGAAACACCATATATTTT. Translated: CASSLAQTAGSGNTIYF. Full variable domain (missing parts from reference TRBV7-8 and TRBJ1-3): GAGVSQSPRYKVAKRGQDVALRCDPISGHVSLFWYQQALGQGPEFLTYFQNEAQLDKSGLPSDRFFAERPEGSVSTLKIQRTQQEDSAVYLCASSLAQTAGSGNTIYFGEGSWLTVV.

Ten or more counts support this clonotype. V usage is TRBV30 and J usage is TRBJ1-6; 7 positions agree with TRBD1. V lost 4 bases to trimming and J lost 10 bases; unmatched junction nucleotides: 10. CDR3 size: 14 residues. Germline CDR1 and CDR2: GTSNPN and SVGIG (reference sequence). The CDR3 region is CAWTGSRGSSPLHF. Written as DNA, the CDR3 is TGTGCCTGGACGGGGTCCAGGGGGTCCTCACCCCTCCACTTT.

The gene calls are TRBV7-9 and TRBJ2-7, with no clear D. The germline gives CDR1 SEHNR, CDR2 FQNEAQ (reference sequence). V was pared by 5 bases and J by 2 bases, with 16 bases between. The CDR3 spans 15 residues. The CDR3 loop is CASSLGGPTTYEQYF. The CDR3 nucleotides are TGTGCCAGCAGCCTCGGCGGACCCACTACCTACGAGCAGTACTTC.

The chain links TRBV20-1 to TRBJ2-7; 10 bases match TRBD2. The J call could be wrong; TRBJ2-4 is a better fit for the DNA end. There are 15 residues in the CDR3. Germline values: CDR1 DFQATT, CDR2 SNEGSKA (reference sequence). CDR3 residues: CSARKSSGSQNIQYF. DNA of the CDR3: TGCAGTGCTAGAAAGTCTAGCGGGAGCCAAAACATTCAGTACTTC.

Only a few counts were recorded for this clonotype. This rearrangement joins TRBV7-6 to TRBJ1-1; D gene uncertain. This CDR3 has 13 amino acids. CDR1 and CDR2 from the germline V gene are SGHVS and FNYEAQ. Trimming left V 1 base short and J 1 base short, with 4 bases between. CDR3 sequence: CASSLEPNTEAFF. DNA of the CDR3: TGTGCCAGCAGCTTAGAGCCGAACACTGAAGCTTTCTTT. Drawing the rest from reference TRBV7-6 and TRBJ1-1, the complete variable domain is GAGVSQSPRYKVTKRGQDVALRCDPISGHVSLYWYRQALGQGPEFLTYFNYEAQQDKSGLPNDRFSAERPEGSISTLTIQRTEQRDSAMYRCASSLEPNTEAFFGQGTRLTVV.

This clonotype was seen at least ten times. The chain has TRBV5-4 and TRBJ1-5; unclear D gene. The CDR3 covers 13 residues. Trimming took 3 bases from V and 6 from J, leaving 10 bases between them. Germline V gene sequence: CDR1 SGHNT, CDR2 YYREEE (reference sequence). As DNA, the CDR3 is TGTGCCAGCAGCTCCGACTTGGGTCAGCCCCAGCATTTT. It specifies CASSSDLGQPQHF.

This sequence joins TRBV19 and TRBJ2-6; D is perhaps TRBD2 (7 bases). Trimming removed 1 base from V and 2 bases from J, with 9 bases in between. CDR1 and CDR2 (germline): LNHDA, SQIVND (reference sequence). The CDR3 consists of 16 residues. The DNA of the CDR3 is TGTGCCAGTAGTATAGGGGGGGGGCCTGGGGCCAACGTCCTGACTTTC. This encodes CASSIGGGPGANVLTF. Based on the CDR3 plus reference TRBV19 and TRBJ2-6, the full variable domain is DGGITQSPKYLFRKEGQNVTLSCEQNLNHDAMYWYRQDPGQGLRLIYYSQIVNDFQKGDIAEGYSVSREKKESFPLTVTSAQKNPTAFYLCASSIGGGPGANVLTFGAGSRLTVL.

Remarks on this clonotype: Lacking the conserved final phenylalanine or tryptophan, this CDR3 likely reflects a read error. The chain is built from TRBV2 and TRBJ2-5; possibly TRBD1 or TRBD2 for D (6 bases each). The CDR3 sequence is 15 residues long. The germline V gene encodes CDR1 SNHLY and CDR2 FYNNEI. V lost 8 bases, J lost 2 bases, and 18 bases lay in between. The CDR3 region has the DNA TGTGCCAGCTGGGGGAACGGAGGGGGACAAGAGACCCAGTACCTC. Protein sequence: CASWGNGGGQETQYL.

With respect to this clonotype: One end of the junction does not line up with germline, which may come from a read error. V gene TRBV12-3 or TRBV12-4 combines with J gene TRBJ2-3; TRBD2 is a possible D gene (5 bases). The CDR3 has 15 residues. This CDR3 reads CASGLWSRDTDTQYF. The CDR3 nucleotides are TGTGCCAGCGGTTTATGGAGTCGGGACACAGATACGCAGTATTTT.

This rearrangement joins TRBV24-1 to TRBJ2-5, with D maybe TRBD1 (5 bases). CDR1 is KGHDR and CDR2 is SFDVKD in the germline V gene. The V end lost 0 bases, the J end lost 1 base, and 8 bases lay between the germline ends. CDR3 length equals 15 residues. CDR3 loop: CATSDLPGPQETQYF. The CDR3 nucleotides read TGTGCCACCAGTGATTTGCCAGGGCCCCAAGAGACCCAGTACTTC.

The chain carries TRBV20-1 and TRBJ1-1; TRBD1 might be the D (6 bases). The CDR3 has 13 residues. V was cut by 4 bases and J by 1 base, with 10 bases left in between. Germline CDR1 reads DFQATT; CDR2 reads SNEGSKA (reference sequence). The CDR3 reads CSAIRQANTEAFF. The CDR3 DNA reads TGCAGTGCTATCAGACAGGCGAACACTGAAGCTTTCTTT.

The chain carries TRBV3-1 and TRBJ2-7, with TRBD2 matching 12 bases. The CDR3 spans 13 residues. Germline V gene lookup returns CDR1 LGHDT and CDR2 YNNKEL (reference sequence). V gave up 6 bases and J gave up 6 bases; unmatched junction bases: 3. The CDR3 coding sequence is TGTGCCAGCAGTATACTAGCGGGAGGCGAGCAGTACTTC. Amino acids: CASSILAGGEQYF.

The V and J genes are TRBV10-3 and TRBJ1-2, with a weak D call TRBD1 (5 bases). The germline V gene has CDR1 ENHRY and CDR2 SYGVKD. The length of the CDR3 is 12 residues. Trimming stripped 10 bases from V and 4 bases from J, with 13 bases between. Here the CDR3 DNA reads TGTGCCAGCAAAGGGACGGCCTATGGCTACACCTTC. Protein product: CASKGTAYGYTF.

The chain has TRBV7-6 and TRBJ2-7; D possibly corresponds to TRBD1 (6 bases). With 6 bases removed from V and 3 bases from J, the gap between germline ends came to 15 bases. The CDR3 is 14 amino acids. Looked up from germline, CDR1 is SGHVS and CDR2 is FNYEAQ. The CDR3 coding sequence is TGTGCCAGCAGTCGTTCTGGACAGAGCTACGAGCAGTACTTC. Residues: CASSRSGQSYEQYF.

The chain carries TRBV7-2 and TRBJ1-6, with D uncertain. Germline lookup yields CDR1 SGHTA and CDR2 FQGNSA. The CDR3 length is 15 residues. With 1 base removed from V and 9 bases from J, the gap between germline ends came to 13 bases. For the CDR3, the DNA is TGTGCCAGCAGCTTAGAGCAACCCGGAGGTTCACCCCTCCACTTT. Its protein product is CASSLEQPGGSPLHF.

This clonotype came up many times. V gene TRBV3-1 combines with J gene TRBJ1-6; D gene ambiguous. The V and J ends lost 4 bases and 9 bases respectively, with 10 bases between them. The germline CDR1 and CDR2 sequences are LGHDT and YNNKEL (reference sequence). CDR3 size: 13 residues. The CDR3 region has the DNA TGTGCCAGCAGCCTCAAATCTGCTTCACCCCTCCACTTT. This gives the protein CASSLKSASPLHF.

The chain uses TRBV24-1 and TRBJ1-5; D possibly corresponds to TRBD1 (6 bases). Germline CDR1 reads KGHDR; CDR2 reads SFDVKD. V dropped 10 bases and J dropped 0 bases, with 12 bases sitting between them. The CDR3 has 14 residues. CDR3 residues: CATGGGNSNQPQHF. The CDR3 DNA reads as TGTGCCACAGGGGGGGGGAATAGCAATCAGCCCCAGCATTTT.

This clonotype occurred many times. The chain recombines TRBV19 with TRBJ1-5, with unresolved D. Germline V gene lookup returns CDR1 LNHDA and CDR2 SQIVND (reference sequence). V was clipped by 0 bases and J by 7 bases, with 4 bases between them. This CDR3 is built from 12 residues. DNA of the CDR3: TGTGCCAGTAGTATAGAAAGACAGCCCCAGCATTTT. As protein: CASSIERQPQHF.

V and J are TRBV6-1 and TRBJ1-2; 7 nucleotides line up with TRBD1. The CDR3 extends over 13 amino acids. Trimming cost V 7 bases and J 3 bases; bases outside gene matches: 5. Germline-derived CDR1 and CDR2 are MNHNS and SASEGT. The CDR3 bases are TGTGCCAGCACCGACGACAGGGACTATGGCTACACCTTC. It encodes CASTDDRDYGYTF.

The genes are TRBV7-9 and TRBJ2-2; D may be TRBD1 (5 bases). Trimming stripped 8 bases from V and 8 bases from J, with 12 bases between. Germline assignment: CDR1 SEHNR and CDR2 FQNEAQ (reference sequence). The CDR3 loop spans 12 amino acids. CDR3 loop: CASGVRTGELFF. CDR3 coding DNA: TGTGCCAGCGGAGTCCGGACAGGGGAGCTGTTTTTT.

This clonotype was counted at least ten times. The chain uses TRBV20-1 and TRBJ1-1; the D is unclear. Germline CDR1 and CDR2: DFQATT and SNEGSKA (reference sequence). The CDR3 spans 12 residues. The ends were cut back, 4 bases at V and 0 bases at J, with 6 bases in the middle. CDR3 in amino acids: CSATRLNTEAFF. The CDR3 nucleotides read TGCAGTGCTACCCGGTTGAACACTGAAGCTTTCTTT.

This clonotype was observed a few times. This sequence joins TRBV25-1 and TRBJ1-2; D not resolved. This CDR3 region has 14 residues. Trimming removed 5 bases at V and 3 bases at J, with 13 bases between. Germline CDR1 reads MGHDK; CDR2 reads SYGVNS. The CDR3 bases are TGTGCCAGCAGTACAGCCTCGGGGTACTATGGCTACACCTTC. Protein: CASSTASGYYGYTF.

This clonotype occurred many times. Here the CDR3 reads CASSEMGGGNNSPLHF. The CDR3 DNA reads as TGTGCCAGCAGTGAAATGGGAGGGGGAAATAATTCACCCCTCCACTTT. This rearrangement joins TRBV2 to TRBJ1-6, with D maybe TRBD1 (6 bases). Germline V CDR1 and CDR2: SNHLY, FYNNEI. The CDR3 runs 16 residues. The V end lost 2 bases, the J end lost 5 bases, and 13 bases lay between the germline ends.

This chain connects TRBV7-6 to TRBJ1-1, with D possibly matching TRBD1 (6 bases). This CDR3 contains 15 residues. V lost 5 bases and J lost 5, with 18 bases in between. Germline-derived CDR1 and CDR2 are SGHVS and FNYEAQ. CDR3 in amino acids: CASSTLGTKGTEAFF. CDR3 nucleotides: TGTGCCAGCAGCACACTCGGGACAAAGGGGACTGAAGCTTTCTTT.

The rearrangement links TRBV7-2 to TRBJ2-1, with TRBD1 as a possible D gene (6 bases). Germline V gene data show CDR1 as SGHTA and CDR2 as FQGNSA. This CDR3 is 13 amino acids long. V was trimmed by 7 bases and J by 5 bases, leaving 12 bases between them. The DNA for the CDR3 is TGTGCCAGCACCCTCAACAGGGACAATGAGCAGTTCTTC. Protein: CASTLNRDNEQFF.